This entry lists 7 T cell receptor beta chains sequenced from one sample in a study of blood T cell repertoires in COVID-19. The table came from immunoSEQ multiplex PCR; TCRdb's copy has only in-frame clones and leaves some out. The sample yields 200,000 to 250,000 clones, 85% to 90% seen once. The sequencing sample was made of PBMCs or T cells enriched from blood (not recorded which). These receptor sequences come from a woman under 30 in a cohort exposed to, infected with or recovered from COVID-19 (not recorded which).

J is TRBJ2-3 and V is TRBV9; the D is unclear. CDR3 length equals 15 residues. With 0 bases removed from V and 0 bases from J, the gap between germline ends came to 8 bases. Germline CDR1 reads SGDLS; CDR2 reads YYNGEE. CDR3 sequence (DNA): TGTGCCAGCAGCGTAGGAGCTACCAGCACAGATACGCAGTATTTT. This codes for CASSVGATSTDTQYF. Full variable domain (rest looked up from reference TRBV9 and TRBJ2-3): DSGVTQTPKHLITATGQRVTLRCSPRSGDLSVYWYQQSLDQGLQFLIQYYNGEERAKGNILERFSAQQFPDLHSELNLSSLELGDSALYFCASSVGATSTDTQYFGPGTRLTVL.

V gene TRBV2 combines with J gene TRBJ1-5; possible D gene TRBD1, 5 bases. The CDR3 consists of 14 residues. Germline-derived CDR1 and CDR2 are SNHLY and FYNNEI. V lost 2 bases and J 7 bases, leaving 12 bases between the germline ends. This chain's CDR3 is CASSENGAGQPQHF. CDR3 DNA sequence: TGTGCCAGCAGTGAAAATGGGGCTGGACAGCCCCAGCATTTT.

The rearrangement links TRBV29-1 to TRBJ2-5; D perhaps matches TRBD1 (6 bases). Trimming took 6 bases from V and 5 from J, leaving 16 bases between them. The CDR3 has 13 residues. Per the germline V gene, CDR1 is SQVTM and CDR2 is ANQGSEA. DNA for the CDR3: TGCAGCGTGGAGGTGGGGGCTGGGGAGACCCAGTACTTC. Amino acids: CSVEVGAGETQYF.

This chain uses TRBV30 with TRBJ2-1; 8 bases are shared with TRBD2. The CDR3 is 16 residues long. V lost 0 bases, J lost 4 bases, and 8 bases stayed unmatched. Per the germline V gene, CDR1 is GTSNPN and CDR2 is SVGIG (reference sequence). The chain's CDR3 is CAWSVGGSGSYNEQFF. CDR3 DNA sequence: TGTGCCTGGAGTGTCGGTGGGAGCGGGAGTTACAATGAGCAGTTCTTC.

V is TRBV7-3 and J is TRBJ2-1; TRBD2 agrees at 11 bases. With 3 bases clipped from V and 7 bases from J, the junction kept 8 bases outside the gene matches. The CDR3 length is 16 residues. Per germline, CDR1 SGHTA and CDR2 FQGTGA. The CDR3 DNA reads as TGTGCCAGCAGCTTGAATAGCGGGAGGGCCAGTAATGAGCAGTTCTTC. Protein: CASSLNSGRASNEQFF.

This chain connects TRBV18 to TRBJ2-2; a possible D gene is TRBD1 (5 bases). The CDR3 length is 16 residues. The V gene lost 1 base and the J gene lost 0 bases, with 9 bases spanning the gap. Germline assignment: CDR1 KGHSH and CDR2 LQKENI. CDR3: CASSPQQATNTGELFF. The CDR3 DNA is TGTGCCAGCTCACCACAACAGGCCACGAACACCGGGGAGCTGTTTTTT.

The chain employs TRBV7-8 and TRBJ2-1, with TRBD2 matching 7 bases. J gave up 7 bases and V 1 base, and 10 bases lay outside the gene matches. Per germline, CDR1 SGHVS and CDR2 FQNEAQ. This CDR3 contains 16 residues. The CDR3 DNA reads TGTGCCAGCAGCTTAGAAGGGAGGGCCGTGGGAAATGAGCAGTTCTTC. This translates into CASSLEGRAVGNEQFF.